The next 22 T cell receptor beta chains were all read from a single sample in a study of CD8+CD57+ T cells in acquired aplastic anemia. Genomic DNA provided the template from which TCR beta VDJ and CDR3 profiles were obtained. TCRdb recomputed calls from the reads with MiXCR, one row per CDR3 protein. This table holds about 110,000 distinct CDR3 sequences, around 49% found once. The specimen was sorted CD4+, CD8+, or CD8+CD57+ T cells (not recorded which) from PBMCs. Receptor source: a human donor in good health, serving as a control.

This clonotype was seen ten or more times. The genes are TRBV7-3 and TRBJ2-1; D is undetermined. Trimming shortened V by 2 bases and J by 0 bases, and 8 bases separated the two germline ends. CDR1 is SGHTA, CDR2 FQGTGA, per germline. The CDR3 runs 15 residues. CDR3 DNA sequence: TGTGCCAGCAGCTTATATAGTAACTCCTACAATGAGCAGTTCTTC. Translation: CASSLYSNSYNEQFF.

V and J are TRBV4-1 and TRBJ2-7; 7 bases match TRBD2. J was trimmed by 2 bases and V by 0 bases; bases with no gene match: 7. CDR3 size: 16 residues. CDR1 and CDR2 from the germline V gene are MGHRA and YSYEKL. The CDR3 region has the DNA TGCGCCAGCAGCCAAGATGATAGCGGGTTCACCTACGAGCAGTACTTC. Translation gives CASSQDDSGFTYEQYF.

V is TRBV10-1 and J is TRBJ2-5; 7 nucleotides align to TRBD1. The CDR3 contains 15 residues. Looked up from germline, CDR1 is WNHNN and CDR2 is SYGVQD (reference sequence). The trim removed 4 bases at V and 3 bases at J, leaving 8 bases unmatched. CDR3 coding DNA: TGCGCCAGCAGTGTTTTCTCCGGGACAGAAGAGACCCAGTACTTC. Translating it yields CASSVFSGTEETQYF.

The V gene is TRBV6-5, the J gene TRBJ2-1; 7 bases map to TRBD1. The CDR3 has 16 residues. Germline assignment: CDR1 MNHEY and CDR2 SVGAGI. The junction had 6 bases not matched to a gene; V was cut back by 0 bases and J by 4 bases. CDR3 coding DNA: TGTGCCAGCAGTTACTCAGGGGGCGAAGTATACAATGAGCAGTTCTTC. Its protein is CASSYSGGEVYNEQFF.

On this clonotype: A read error may be the cause here, since a much bigger clone is one base away. J is TRBJ2-5 and V is TRBV25-1; 9 bases match TRBD1. V lost 6 bases, J lost 11 bases, and 16 bases stayed unmatched. Germline CDR1 MGHDK, CDR2 SYGVNS. The CDR3 sequence is 15 residues long. The CDR3 DNA reads TGTGCCAGCAGCCCTGACAGGGGGGCCTACAATGAGCAGTACTTC. This gives the protein CASSPDRGAYNEQYF. Filled out from reference TRBV25-1 and TRBJ2-5, the complete variable domain reads EADIYQTPRYLVIGTGKKITLECSQTMGHDKMYWYQQDPGMELHLIHYSYGVNSTEKGDLSSESTVSRIRTEHFPLTLESARPSHTSQYLCASSPDRGAYNEQYFGPGTRLLVL.

This clonotype was picked up one time. The chain uses TRBV20-1 and TRBJ1-6; the D is unclear. The germline V gene encodes CDR1 DFQATT and CDR2 SNEGSKA (reference sequence). Trimming cost V 4 bases and J 7 bases, with 11 bases left between them. The CDR3 extends over 13 amino acids. The DNA for the CDR3 is TGCAGTGCTACGTACAGCCACAATTCACCCCTCCACTTT. Its translation: CSATYSHNSPLHF.

This clonotype was seen ten or more times. This chain joins TRBV7-9 and TRBJ2-3; TRBD1 aligns across 9 bases. In germline, CDR1 is SEHNR, CDR2 FQNEAQ (reference sequence). Trimming cost V 8 bases and J 5 bases; bases outside gene matches: 5. The CDR3 is 13 residues long. This chain's CDR3 is CASQGQGIDTQYF. CDR3 DNA: TGTGCCAGCCAGGGACAGGGAATAGATACGCAGTATTTT.

The chain employs TRBV20-1 and TRBJ1-3; a weak D match, TRBD1 (6 bases). Per germline, CDR1 DFQATT and CDR2 SNEGSKA (reference sequence). This CDR3 comprises 11 residues. Between the trimmed V and J ends, which lost 6 bases and 8 bases, there was a span of 11 bases. The CDR3 sequence is CSARGLDTIYF. For the CDR3, the DNA is TGCAGTGCCAGGGGTCTGGACACCATATATTTT.

This clonotype was seen more than once but under ten times. CDR3 loop: CASSSLYGYTF. In DNA, the CDR3 is TGTGCCAGCAGCTCTTTATATGGCTACACCTTC. The gene calls are TRBV7-2 and TRBJ1-2; D unclear. The CDR3 consists of 11 residues. V was pared by 4 bases and J by 5 bases, with 5 bases between. CDR1 and CDR2 (germline): SGHTA, FQGNSA.

The chain is built from TRBV20-1 and TRBJ1-5, with TRBD1 as a possible D gene (6 bases). Trimming pared 6 bases from V and 2 bases from J, leaving 14 bases between. Germline CDR1 DFQATT, CDR2 SNEGSKA (reference sequence). The CDR3 extends over 14 amino acids. The CDR3 region is CSARLQGCNQPQHF. CDR3 sequence (DNA): TGCAGTGCCAGACTTCAGGGGTGCAATCAGCCCCAGCATTTT.

This clonotype has more than one count but fewer than ten. The rearrangement uses TRBV7-6 and TRBJ1-5; D unresolved. This CDR3 comprises 14 residues. CDR1 is SGHVS and CDR2 is FNYEAQ in the germline V gene. Trimming pared 2 bases from V and 2 bases from J, leaving 7 bases between. CDR3 in amino acids: CASSLQLGNQPQHF. The CDR3 DNA reads TGTGCCAGCAGCTTACAGTTGGGCAATCAGCCCCAGCATTTT.

This clonotype occurred many times. The rearrangement joins TRBV6-2 or TRBV6-3 to TRBJ2-2; TRBD1 matches 9 bases. The CDR3 has 15 amino acids. With V trimmed by 2 bases and J by 4 bases, 2 bases remained unmatched. Germline V gene sequence: CDR1 MNHEY, CDR2 SVGEGT. DNA for the CDR3: TGTGCCAGCAGTTACCTGGACAGGGGCACCGGGGAGCTGTTTTTT. Protein sequence: CASSYLDRGTGELFF.

This clonotype appeared many times. V usage is TRBV3-1 and J usage is TRBJ1-1; D is unresolved. This CDR3 contains 13 residues. Per germline, CDR1 LGHDT and CDR2 YNNKEL (reference sequence). Trimming took 7 bases from V and 1 from J, leaving 10 bases between them. This chain's CDR3 is CASTPRRNTEAFF. CDR3 bases: TGTGCCAGCACCCCGAGACGGAACACTGAAGCTTTCTTT.

This chain connects TRBV9 to TRBJ1-6; no definite D call. This CDR3 region has 13 residues. The V end was cut by 3 bases, the J end by 6 bases, with 7 bases between. CDR1 SGDLS and CDR2 YYNGEE come from the germline V gene. CDR3 loop: CASSETANSPLHF. In DNA form, the CDR3 reads TGTGCCAGCAGCGAAACAGCTAATTCACCCCTCCACTTT.

The rearrangement uses TRBV19 and TRBJ1-2; 9 bases match TRBD1. J gave up 7 bases and V 4 bases, and 10 bases lay outside the gene matches. This CDR3 is 15 amino acids long. Germline V CDR1 and CDR2: LNHDA, SQIVND (reference sequence). Here the CDR3 reads CASSTLQGARTGYTF. The CDR3 nucleotides read TGTGCCAGTAGTACTTTACAGGGGGCGCGAACTGGCTACACCTTC.

This clonotype has only a few counts. The J gene is TRBJ1-5, the V gene TRBV9, with D hard to call. This CDR3 is built from 15 residues. Trimming shortened V by 0 bases and J by 4 bases, and 11 bases separated the two germline ends. Germline V gene sequence: CDR1 SGDLS, CDR2 YYNGEE. DNA for the CDR3: TGTGCCAGCAGCGTAGGGACCGCCCGAAATCAGCCCCAGCATTTT. Translation: CASSVGTARNQPQHF.

The chain carries TRBV7-3 and TRBJ2-3, with 9 bases aligning to TRBD2. Germline values: CDR1 SGHTA, CDR2 FQGTGA. This CDR3 has 14 residues. The trim removed 4 bases at V and 6 bases at J, leaving 5 bases unmatched. CDR3 DNA sequence: TGTGCCAGCAGCTCCGGGCTAGCGGGGGATACGCAGTATTTT. Translated: CASSSGLAGDTQYF.

The chain carries TRBV6-5 and TRBJ1-5; tentative D call: TRBD1 (5 bases). Trimming removed 4 bases at V and 0 bases at J, with 10 bases between. The germline V gene encodes CDR1 MNHEY and CDR2 SVGAGI. CDR3 length equals 15 residues. CDR3 in amino acids: CASSSRGTSNQPQHF. The CDR3 DNA follows: TGTGCCAGCAGTTCGAGAGGGACTAGCAATCAGCCCCAGCATTTT.

This clonotype was seen repeatedly, ten times or more. V usage is TRBV7-9 and J usage is TRBJ1-2; maybe TRBD1 (5 bases). Germline V gene data show CDR1 as SEHNR and CDR2 as FQNEAQ (reference sequence). This CDR3 has 14 residues. Trimming stripped 8 bases from V and 3 bases from J, with 16 bases between. CDR3 coding DNA: TGTGCCAGCGAAATCCGGGACTCCTACTATGGCTACACCTTC. The encoded protein is CASEIRDSYYGYTF.

V and J are TRBV5-4 and TRBJ2-7; tentatively, D is TRBD1 or TRBD2 (5 bases each). Germline V gene lookup returns CDR1 SGHNT and CDR2 YYREEE (reference sequence). The CDR3 is 15 amino acids. V lost 3 bases to trimming and J lost 3 bases, with 16 bases between them. The DNA of the CDR3 is TGTGCCAGCAGCTCCCACGGGACGGCTAGCTACGAGCAGTACTTC. The encoded protein is CASSSHGTASYEQYF.

The chain uses TRBV15 and TRBJ2-7; the D is unclear. Between the trimmed V and J ends, which lost 3 bases and 9 bases, there was a span of 12 bases. Germline loops: CDR1 LNHNV, CDR2 YYDKDF (reference sequence). The length of the CDR3 is 12 residues. The DNA for the CDR3 is TGTGCCACCAGCAGTGAAATAGGCGGGCAGTACTTC. Its protein product is CATSSEIGGQYF.

This clonotype was seen many times. The chain employs TRBV25-1 and TRBJ2-6; possibly TRBD2 for D (5 bases). V was shortened by 0 bases and J by 0 bases, with 15 bases between the two germline ends. The CDR3 extends over 19 amino acids. The V gene's germline CDR1 is MGHDK and CDR2 SYGVNS. The CDR3 here is CASSEYEEGKASGANVLTF. The CDR3 DNA follows: TGTGCCAGCAGTGAATATGAAGAGGGAAAGGCCTCTGGGGCCAACGTCCTGACTTTC. Full variable domain (rest looked up from reference TRBV25-1 and TRBJ2-6): EADIYQTPRYLVIGTGKKITLECSQTMGHDKMYWYQQDPGMELHLIHYSYGVNSTEKGDLSSESTVSRIRTEHFPLTLESARPSHTSQYLCASSEYEEGKASGANVLTFGAGSRLTVL.